This T cell receptor (beta chain) was profiled in a study of technical replicates of blood from a few donors. Trimming at V came to 5 bases and at J to 2 bases, leaving 7 bases not matched to a gene. The CDR3 sequence is 15 residues long. CDR1 WSHSY and CDR2 SAAADI come from the germline V gene. Repertoires were generated with immunoSEQ multiplex PCR, while TCRdb's copy carries only in-frame clones and drops some. Of 84,000 or so clones listed, around 97% are singletons. The J gene is TRBJ2-5, the V gene TRBV10-2; TRBD2 agrees at 8 bases. This clonotype was sampled from a human donor in good health. The source material was T cells isolated from PBMCs. CDR3 in DNA: TGCGCCAGCAGTCATAGCGGGGACACACAAGAGACCCAGTACTTC. Residues: CASSHSGDTQETQYF.